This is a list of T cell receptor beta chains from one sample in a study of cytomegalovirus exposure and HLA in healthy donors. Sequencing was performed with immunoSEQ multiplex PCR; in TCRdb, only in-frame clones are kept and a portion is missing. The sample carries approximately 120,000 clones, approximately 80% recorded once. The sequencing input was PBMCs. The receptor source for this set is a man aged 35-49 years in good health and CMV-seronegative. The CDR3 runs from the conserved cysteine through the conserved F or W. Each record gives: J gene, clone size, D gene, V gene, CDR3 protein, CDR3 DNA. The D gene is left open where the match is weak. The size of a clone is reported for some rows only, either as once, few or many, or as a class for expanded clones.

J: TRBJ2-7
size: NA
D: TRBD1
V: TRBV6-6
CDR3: CASSYVTGSDEQYF
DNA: TGTGCCAGCAGTTACGTGACAGGGTCTGACGAGCAGTACTTC

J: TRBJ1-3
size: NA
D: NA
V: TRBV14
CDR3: CASSLPGQEGNTIYF
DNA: TGTGCCAGCAGCCTACCGGGACAAGAGGGAAACACCATATATTTT

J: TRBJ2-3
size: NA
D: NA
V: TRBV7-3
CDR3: CASSLRADTQYF
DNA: TGTGCCAGCAGCTTGCGGGCAGATACGCAGTATTTT

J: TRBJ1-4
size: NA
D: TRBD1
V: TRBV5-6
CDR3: CASSRRTGNEKLFF
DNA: TGTGCCAGCAGCCGCCGGACAGGCAATGAAAAACTGTTTTTT

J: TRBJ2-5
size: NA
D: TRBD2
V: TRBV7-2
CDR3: CASSSSGGRGGETQYF
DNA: TGTGCCAGCAGCTCTAGCGGGGGGCGGGGTGGGGAGACCCAGTACTTC

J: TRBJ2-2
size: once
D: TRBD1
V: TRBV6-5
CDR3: CASSRPGTGPGELFF
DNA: TGTGCCAGCAGCCGTCCCGGGACAGGGCCCGGGGAGCTGTTTTTT

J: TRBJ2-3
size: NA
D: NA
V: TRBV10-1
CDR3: CASSESGGRDTQYF
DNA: TGCGCCAGCAGTGAGTCGGGGGGGCGGGATACGCAGTATTTT

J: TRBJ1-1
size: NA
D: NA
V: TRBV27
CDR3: CASSFRDGYEAFF
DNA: TGTGCCAGCAGTTTCAGGGATGGTTATGAAGCTTTCTTT

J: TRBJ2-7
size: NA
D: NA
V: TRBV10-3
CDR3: CATKSPIYEQYF
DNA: TGTGCCACGAAGTCACCCATTTACGAGCAGTACTTC

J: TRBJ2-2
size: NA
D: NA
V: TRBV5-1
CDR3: CASRGGSSNTGELFF
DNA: TGCGCCAGCAGGGGCGGGTCATCGAACACCGGGGAGCTGTTTTTT

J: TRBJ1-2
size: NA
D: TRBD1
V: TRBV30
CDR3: CAWSGGQGFIYGYTF
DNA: TGTGCCTGGAGCGGGGGACAGGGTTTTATCTATGGCTACACCTTC

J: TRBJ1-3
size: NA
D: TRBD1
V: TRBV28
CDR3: CASTPGGKPGNTIYF
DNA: TGTGCCAGCACCCCAGGGGGTAAACCTGGAAACACCATATATTTT

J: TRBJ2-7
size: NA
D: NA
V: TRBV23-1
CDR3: CASRAELGTGRTYEQYF
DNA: TGCGCCAGCAGGGCCGAACTAGGGACGGGGAGGACCTACGAGCAGTACTTC

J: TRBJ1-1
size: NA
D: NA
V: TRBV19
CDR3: CASSARTEAFF
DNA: TGTGCCAGTAGTGCTCGGACTGAAGCTTTCTTT

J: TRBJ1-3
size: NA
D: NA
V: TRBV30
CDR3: CAWSVNRYSGNTIYF
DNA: TGTGCCTGGAGTGTAAATCGCTACTCTGGAAACACCATATATTTT

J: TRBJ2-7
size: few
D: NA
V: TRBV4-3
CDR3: CASSQAGPHEQYF
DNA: TGCGCCAGCAGCCAAGCAGGGCCCCACGAGCAGTACTTC

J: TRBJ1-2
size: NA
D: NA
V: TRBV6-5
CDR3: CASSSSTVNYGYTF
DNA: TGTGCCAGCAGTTCCTCGACAGTAAACTATGGCTACACCTTC

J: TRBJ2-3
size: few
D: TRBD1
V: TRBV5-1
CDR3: CASSRGQGISTDTQYF
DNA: TGCGCCAGCAGCCGTGGACAGGGAATAAGCACAGATACGCAGTATTTT

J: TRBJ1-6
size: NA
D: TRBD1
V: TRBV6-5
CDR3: CASSYETGSSPLHF
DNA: TGTGCCAGCAGTTACGAGACAGGGAGTTCACCCCTCCACTTT

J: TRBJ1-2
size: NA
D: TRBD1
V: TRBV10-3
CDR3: CAISEATGKNYGYTF
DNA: TGTGCCATCAGTGAGGCGACAGGGAAGAACTATGGCTACACCTTC

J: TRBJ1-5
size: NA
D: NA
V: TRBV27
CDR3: CASGDLNQPQHF
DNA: TGTGCTTCAGGGGATTTAAATCAGCCCCAGCATTTT

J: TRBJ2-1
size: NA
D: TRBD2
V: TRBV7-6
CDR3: CASSQREGLRGNEQFF
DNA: TGTGCCAGCAGCCAGCGGGAGGGTCTTAGGGGCAATGAGCAGTTCTTC

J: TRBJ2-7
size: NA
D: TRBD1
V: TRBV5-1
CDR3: CASSLSPLQGAEGEQYF
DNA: TGCGCCAGCAGCTTGTCGCCCTTACAGGGGGCCGAGGGGGAGCAGTACTTC

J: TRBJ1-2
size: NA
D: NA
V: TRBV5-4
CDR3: CASSLVGGGYDYTF
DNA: TGTGCCAGCAGCTTGGTCGGGGGGGGCTATGACTACACCTTC

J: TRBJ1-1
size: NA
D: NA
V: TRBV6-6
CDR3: CASSSQRQNTEAFF
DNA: TGTGCCAGCAGTTCTCAGAGACAGAACACTGAAGCTTTCTTT

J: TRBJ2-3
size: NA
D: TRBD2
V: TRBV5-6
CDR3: CASSLGGTKRGSGDTQYF
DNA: TGTGCCAGCAGCTTGGGGGGGACAAAGCGGGGGTCCGGAGATACGCAGTATTTT

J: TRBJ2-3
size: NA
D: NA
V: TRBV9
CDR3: CASSVVGRGLNTQYF
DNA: TGTGCCAGCAGCGTAGTGGGCAGGGGTTTGAATACGCAGTATTTT

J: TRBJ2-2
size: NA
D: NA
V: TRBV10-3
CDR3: CAINQDGGPNTGELFF
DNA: TGTGCCATCAACCAGGACGGGGGGCCGAACACCGGGGAGCTGTTTTTT